This TCR beta chain was observed in a study of blood T cell repertoires in COVID-19. Study-level information: The United States, Italy and Spain provided the acute and convalescent COVID-19 samples. The cDNA or gDNA used as material had been derived from T cells, B-cell-depleted T cells, or PBMCs.

The length of the CDR3 is 14 residues. The ends were cut back, 4 bases at V and 8 bases at J, with 14 bases in the middle. Germline V gene lookup returns CDR1 MNHEY and CDR2 SVGEGT. Method: immunoSEQ multiplex PCR; TCRdb's copy keeps in-frame clones and lacks some. The table shows about 75,000 clones, with 75% to 90% occurring only once. Sequenced input: peripheral blood. This sequence originates from a human donor in a cohort sampled during active COVID-19. The chain employs TRBV6-2 or TRBV6-3 and TRBJ1-4; possible D gene TRBD1, 5 bases. CDR3 in amino acids: CASSSYRDSEKLFF. In DNA form, the CDR3 reads TGTGCCAGCAGTTCGTACCGGGACTCCGAAAAACTGTTTTTT.